The clone carrying this TCR beta chain was picked up many times. The antigen is not known. The data were obtained in a study of human T cells and chemical hapten exposure. Time point here: patch test 3, about 24 weeks after DPC sensitization. Treatment meaning: therapeutic diphenylcyclopropenone sensitization with weekly scalp DPC. Broader study findings: With DPC sensitization, TCRs exceeding 1 in 1000 frequency showed no change.

A single record per CDR3 protein comes from TCRdb applying MiXCR to the RACE reads. The table lists around 110,000 distinct CDR3 sequences, roughly 10% of them singletons. V gave up 0 bases and J gave up 4 bases; unmatched junction bases: 7. CDR3 length: 18 residues. The germline V gene encodes CDR1 MGHRA and CDR2 YSYEKL. This specimen consisted of whole blood, obtained in connection with sensitization to the hapten diphenylcyclopropenone (DPC). The genes are TRBV4-1 and TRBJ1-4; TRBD1 matches 11 bases. This clonotype originated in a woman between 50 and 59 years old with alopecia areata. Some clones in this sample may be carry-over from other donors' samples. The CDR3 bases are TGCGCCAGCAGCCAAGACCCCCCGGGACAGGGGGGTAATGAAAAACTGTTTTTT. This translates into CASSQDPPGQGGNEKLFF.